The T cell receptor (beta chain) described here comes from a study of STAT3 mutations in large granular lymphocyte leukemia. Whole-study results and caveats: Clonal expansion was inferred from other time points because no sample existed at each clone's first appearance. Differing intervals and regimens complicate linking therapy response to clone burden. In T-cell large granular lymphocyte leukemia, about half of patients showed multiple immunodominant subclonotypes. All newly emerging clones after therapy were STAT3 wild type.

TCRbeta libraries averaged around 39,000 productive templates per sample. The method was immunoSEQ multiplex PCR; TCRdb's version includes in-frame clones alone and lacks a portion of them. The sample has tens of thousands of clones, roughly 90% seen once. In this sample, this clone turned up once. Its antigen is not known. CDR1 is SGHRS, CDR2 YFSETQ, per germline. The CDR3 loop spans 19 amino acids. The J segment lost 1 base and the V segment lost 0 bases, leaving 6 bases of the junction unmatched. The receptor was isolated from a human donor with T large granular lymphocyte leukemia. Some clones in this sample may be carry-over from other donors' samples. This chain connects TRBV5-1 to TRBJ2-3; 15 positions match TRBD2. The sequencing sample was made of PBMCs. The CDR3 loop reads CASSLAGLAGGKGTDTQYF. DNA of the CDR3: TGCGCCAGCAGCTTGGCCGGACTAGCGGGGGGGAAGGGCACAGATACGCAGTATTTT.